Below, one TCR beta chain is given with its context. This record belongs to a study of radiotherapy plus CTLA-4 blockade in lung cancer. This table comes from immunoSEQ multiplex PCR, and its TCRdb copy is limited to in-frame clones, with some not included. The sample has approximately 83,000 clones; around 76% are singletons. The CDR3 is made up of 15 amino acids. CDR1 is SNHLY and CDR2 is FYNNEI in the germline V gene. The trim removed 6 bases at V and 2 bases at J, leaving 9 bases unmatched. The receptor's source is a human donor with non-small cell lung cancer who had a partial response to radiotherapy plus ipilimumab. Some clones in this sample may be carry-over from other donors' samples. The sequencing used peripheral blood, collected from a patient treated with radiotherapy plus ipilimumab. The chain combines TRBV2 with TRBJ1-1, with 7 bases fitting TRBD1. The CDR3 DNA sequence: TGTGCCAGCAGAGGCGGACAGGATTTCAACACTGAAGCTTTCTTT. Protein: CASRGGQDFNTEAFF.